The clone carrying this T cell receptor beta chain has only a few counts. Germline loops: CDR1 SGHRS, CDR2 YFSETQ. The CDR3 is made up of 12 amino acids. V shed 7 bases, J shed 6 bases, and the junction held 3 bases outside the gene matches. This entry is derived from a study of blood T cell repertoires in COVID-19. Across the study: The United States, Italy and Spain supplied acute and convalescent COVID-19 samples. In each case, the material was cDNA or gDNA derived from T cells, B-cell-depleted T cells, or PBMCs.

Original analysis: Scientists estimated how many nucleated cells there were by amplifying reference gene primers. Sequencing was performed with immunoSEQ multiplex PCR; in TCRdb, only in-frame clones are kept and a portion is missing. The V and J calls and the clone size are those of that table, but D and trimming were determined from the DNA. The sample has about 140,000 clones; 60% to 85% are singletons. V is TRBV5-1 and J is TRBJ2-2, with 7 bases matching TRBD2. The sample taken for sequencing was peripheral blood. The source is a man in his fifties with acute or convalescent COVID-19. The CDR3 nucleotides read TGCGCCAGCTCCCGGGGGGCCGGGGAGCTGTTTTTT. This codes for CASSRGAGELFF.